The sequence of this T cell receptor beta chain was determined in a study of cytomegalovirus exposure and HLA in healthy donors. Study context: Unique TCR beta sequences numbering fewer than 130 million came from approximately 180 million T cells in an earlier analysis.

Concerning this clone: Its antigen is unidentified.

Whole-study results and caveats: Later analysis associated a missense DCLRE1C variant with TCR beta V- and J-gene trimming. Some segments of the V type, notably TRBV6-2 and TRBV6-3, were excluded as indistinguishable.

It was with 60 Vbeta and 13 Jbeta primers that the PCR ran. Measured with immunoSEQ multiplex PCR; TCRdb has only the in-frame clones, and not every one. Here the sample spans about 140,000 clones, 70% to 75% being singletons. The CDR3 spans 15 residues. Germline CDR1 is LNHNV and CDR2 is YYDKDF (reference sequence). Trimming shortened V by 3 bases and J by 2 bases, and 12 bases separated the two germline ends. The sample comprised PBMCs. The receptor's source is a middle-aged woman in good health and CMV-seronegative. J is TRBJ2-3 and V is TRBV15; D gene unclear. DNA for the CDR3: TGTGCCACCAGCAGTCCTTCCCCCTCCACAGATACGCAGTATTTT. Its protein product is CATSSPSPSTDTQYF.